This note documents a single TCR beta chain sequence. This specimen comes from a study of blood T cell repertoires in COVID-19. Study summary: Nucleic acid was either cDNA or gDNA, and it came from T cells, B-cell-depleted T cells, or PBMCs.

This CDR3 comprises 13 residues. Germline lookup yields CDR1 GTSNPN and CDR2 SVGIG (reference sequence). V was pared by 5 bases and J by 4 bases, with 5 bases of the junction left unmatched. Residents of about two dozen US areas, aged roughly 18 to 90 years, made up the participants. Each recovered donor of Cohort 3 presented with two negative PCRs, clearance, or symptom resolution. In the original processing: Estimation of nucleated cell counts relied on the amplification of reference gene primers. Repertoires were generated with immunoSEQ multiplex PCR, while TCRdb's copy carries only in-frame clones and drops some. V and J calls and clone size are given by that table; D and trimming were obtained from the DNA. The profile shows a few hundred thousand clones, around 87% of them singletons.

This sequence was found in a woman between 50 and 59 years old who had recovered from COVID-19. Specimen: PBMCs or T cells enriched from blood (not recorded which). The chain combines TRBV30 with TRBJ2-1, with 7 nucleotides matching TRBD2. This CDR3 is CAWGSGSYNEQFF. The CDR3 region has the DNA TGTGCCTGGGGTAGCGGGTCGTACAATGAGCAGTTCTTC.